These T cell receptor beta chains were read from a single sample in a study of T cells in Graves' hyperthyroidism and ophthalmopathy. TCRdb ran MiXCR on the multiplex PCR reads and lists one entry per CDR3 protein. The data show about 350,000 distinct CDR3 sequences, with approximately 14% seen just once and 20% to 25% held by the top ten. Specimen: blood. The receptors derive from a woman aged 25 to 39 with Graves' hyperthyroidism. Both conserved end residues are part of each CDR3. D genes are given only for firm matches. Expanded clones get a size class; other rows say once, few or many, or leave the size out.

D	size	length	V	J	DNA	CDR3
TRBD1	few	17	TRBV20-1	TRBJ2-4	TGCAGTGCTAGAGCAGGTGGGAAGGGGACAGTCAAAAACATTCAGTACTTC	CSARAGGKGTVKNIQYF
NA	NA	17	TRBV3-1	TRBJ2-6	TGTGCCAGCAGCAGGGTGGGACTGAGCTCTGGGGCCAACGTCCTGACTTTC	CASSRVGLSSGANVLTF
TRBD2	NA	14	TRBV20-1	TRBJ2-3	TGCAGTGCTCGGGCGGGAGGAGGTGCAGATACGCAGTATTTT	CSARAGGGADTQYF
NA	many	15	TRBV27	TRBJ2-2	TGTGCCAGCGGTTTAGGGGGGCCGAACACCGGGGAGCTGTTTTTT	CASGLGGPNTGELFF
TRBD1	many	13	TRBV2	TRBJ1-2	TGTGCCAGCAGTGAATCCGGACAGGGGACCTACACCTTC	CASSESGQGTYTF
NA	many	17	TRBV7-8	TRBJ2-5	TGTGCCACTTCGAGGCCCCGGCTAGCGACCTTCCAAGAGACCCAGTACTTC	CATSRPRLATFQETQYF
NA	many	16	TRBV20-1	TRBJ1-1	TGCAGTGCCCCATGGGGTCCAGGTAGTGTGAACACTGAAGCTTTCTTT	CSAPWGPGSVNTEAFF
NA	few	12	TRBV29-1	TRBJ1-4	TGCAGCGTTGGGGCTCTATCGGGAAAACTGTTTTTT	CSVGALSGKLFF
NA	many	13	TRBV2	TRBJ2-3	TGTGCCAGCAGCCAGGTGTTGACAGATACGCAGTATTTT	CASSQVLTDTQYF
NA	few	13	TRBV19	TRBJ2-5	TGTGCCAGTAGTATCGGGGTTTGGGAGACCCAGTACTTC	CASSIGVWETQYF
TRBD2	few	15	TRBV4-1	TRBJ2-1	TGCGCCAGCAGCCCGCGACTAGCGGGAGTGGATGAGCAGTTCTTC	CASSPRLAGVDEQFF
NA	NA	17	TRBV27	TRBJ1-2	TGTGCCAGCAGTTTACGCGGGGGTCTGGTGGGGGTACATGGCTACACCTTC	CASSLRGGLVGVHGYTF
NA	few	15	TRBV9	TRBJ1-2	TGTGCCAGCAGCGTAGAAGGGGTTCTTAACTATGGCTACACCTTC	CASSVEGVLNYGYTF
NA	NA	16	TRBV6-1	TRBJ1-6	TGTGCCAGCAGTATGGCCACCCACTCCTATAATTCACCCCTCCACTTT	CASSMATHSYNSPLHF
TRBD1	many	13	TRBV10-3	TRBJ2-5	TGTGCCATCAGGACAGGGAACCAAGAGACCCAGTACTTC	CAIRTGNQETQYF
NA	many	14	TRBV3-1	TRBJ1-1	TGTGCCAGCAGCCAAGGCGGATTGACGACTGAAGCTTTCTTT	CASSQGGLTTEAFF
NA	NA	12	TRBV20-1	TRBJ2-1	TGCAGTGCTCTCGGCACCTACAATGAGCAGTTCTTC	CSALGTYNEQFF
NA	many	14	TRBV28	TRBJ1-2	TGTGCCAGCAGTTTGGAGGGACCAGATCGGGGCTACACCTTC	CASSLEGPDRGYTF
TRBD1	many	18	TRBV12-3/TRBV12-4	TRBJ2-1	TGTGCCAGCAGTTCCCCCAGGGGGCGGGGCGACCTCTACAATGAGCAGTTCTTC	CASSSPRGRGDLYNEQFF
NA	NA	14	TRBV18	TRBJ1-1	TGTGCCAGCTCACCCACCGGGGACAACACTGAAGCTTTCTTT	CASSPTGDNTEAFF
NA	NA	14	TRBV28	TRBJ1-1	TGTGCCAGCAGTTTAGGGCGGACACACACTGAAGCTTTCTTT	CASSLGRTHTEAFF
NA	many	13	TRBV28	TRBJ2-7	TGTGCCAGCAGTTCGTCAGTTTCCTACGAGCAGTACTTC	CASSSSVSYEQYF
NA	NA	12	TRBV24-1	TRBJ2-1	TGTGCCACCACCGACGCGAGGAATGAGCAGTTCTTC	CATTDARNEQFF
NA	few	15	TRBV5-1	TRBJ2-1	TGCGCCAGCAGCCCTCTGTCGGGAGCAGTAAATGAGCAGTTCTTC	CASSPLSGAVNEQFF
TRBD2	NA	14	TRBV29-1	TRBJ2-2	TGCAGCGTCGAGGGACTAGTTAACACCGGGGAGCTGTTTTTT	CSVEGLVNTGELFF
NA	many	15	TRBV20-1	TRBJ1-5	TGCAGTGTACTGAGGACCGATCTTGACAATCAGCCCCAGCATTTT	CSVLRTDLDNQPQHF
NA	NA	11	TRBV10-3	TRBJ1-1	TGTGCCATCGCCTCCAACACTGAAGCTTTCTTT	CAIASNTEAFF
NA	NA	14	TRBV6-4	TRBJ1-6	TGTGCCACCCAACGCGCGACAGCAAATTCACCCCTCCACTTT	CATQRATANSPLHF
NA	NA	11	TRBV30	TRBJ2-7	TGTGCCTGGAGTGTCACAGGCGAGCAGTACTTC	CAWSVTGEQYF
NA	NA	16	TRBV14	TRBJ2-2	TGTGCCAGCGGGGTATGGCCCCGCATGCGGACCGGGGAGCTGTTTTTT	CASGVWPRMRTGELFF
NA	many	14	TRBV11-2	TRBJ2-3	TGTGCCAGCACCTACCCCGCTGGGGCAGATACGCAGTATTTT	CASTYPAGADTQYF
NA	many	18	TRBV7-9	TRBJ2-3	TGTGCCAGCAGCTTAGAACAGGGAGGATGGGGTAGCACAGATACGCAGTATTTT	CASSLEQGGWGSTDTQYF
NA	many	11	TRBV30	TRBJ1-4	TGTGCCTGGAGTGACAGGGAAAAACTGTTTTTT	CAWSDREKLFF
TRBD1	NA	14	TRBV11-2	TRBJ1-1	TGTGCCAGCAGCGCGGGACAGGGAGGGACTGAAGCTTTCTTT	CASSAGQGGTEAFF
NA	NA	11	TRBV30	TRBJ2-7	TGTGCCTGGGACGCCTTTTACGAGCAGTACTTC	CAWDAFYEQYF
TRBD1	NA	14	TRBV7-9	TRBJ1-2	TGTGCCAGCAGCCGGGACAGTATAAGCTATGGCTACACCTTC	CASSRDSISYGYTF
TRBD1	NA	14	TRBV13	TRBJ2-7	TGTGCCAGCAGCTTCAGGGGGAGATCCTACGAGCAGTACTTC	CASSFRGRSYEQYF
NA	many	16	TRBV6-5	TRBJ2-2	TGTGCCAGCAGTTACGGTTTAGCCCAGAACACCGGGGAGCTGTTTTTT	CASSYGLAQNTGELFF
NA	few	16	TRBV27	TRBJ2-3	TGTGCCAGCAGTTTCTTGGGGGAGTCCCTTACAGATACGCAGTATTTT	CASSFLGESLTDTQYF
NA	few	15	TRBV6-5	TRBJ2-2	TGTGCCAGCAGTTACCGGGACATACTCGCCGGGGAGCTGTTTTTT	CASSYRDILAGELFF
NA	many	17	TRBV19	TRBJ1-1	TGTGCCAGTAACATCGGAGGGGGTCGGGCCTTGGGCACTGAAGCTTTCTTT	CASNIGGGRALGTEAFF
NA	NA	15	TRBV11-2	TRBJ2-1	TGTGCCAGCAGCTTAAGGGTTGATAATTACAATGAGCAGTTCTTC	CASSLRVDNYNEQFF
NA	few	16	TRBV30	TRBJ2-2	TGTGCCTGGACAAGGGCGAAGACTAGTATCGTCGGGGAGCTGTTTTTT	CAWTRAKTSIVGELFF
TRBD2	many	15	TRBV7-9	TRBJ2-5	TGTGCCAGCAGCTTAAATCTCGCGGGAGAGGAGACCCAGTACTTC	CASSLNLAGEETQYF
NA	many	15	TRBV20-1	TRBJ1-4	TGCAGTGCTAGAGATCCCTGGGGGGTGAATGAAAAACTGTTTTTT	CSARDPWGVNEKLFF
TRBD1	many	14	TRBV28	TRBJ2-5	TGTGCCAGCAGTTCAGTAACCGGGACAGGCCTTCAGTACTTC	CASSSVTGTGLQYF
NA	many	17	TRBV7-9	TRBJ1-1	TGTGCCAGCAGCCCACCCCTGGGGAACCAGGGGAGCACTGAAGCTTTCTTT	CASSPPLGNQGSTEAFF
TRBD1	few	16	TRBV4-2	TRBJ1-2	TGTGCCAGCAGCCATCCCTCAGACAGGGAGGTCTATGGCTACACCTTC	CASSHPSDREVYGYTF
NA	NA	12	TRBV6-2/TRBV6-3	TRBJ1-1	TGTGCCAGCAGTTCCATACAAATCGAAGCTTTCTTT	CASSSIQIEAFF